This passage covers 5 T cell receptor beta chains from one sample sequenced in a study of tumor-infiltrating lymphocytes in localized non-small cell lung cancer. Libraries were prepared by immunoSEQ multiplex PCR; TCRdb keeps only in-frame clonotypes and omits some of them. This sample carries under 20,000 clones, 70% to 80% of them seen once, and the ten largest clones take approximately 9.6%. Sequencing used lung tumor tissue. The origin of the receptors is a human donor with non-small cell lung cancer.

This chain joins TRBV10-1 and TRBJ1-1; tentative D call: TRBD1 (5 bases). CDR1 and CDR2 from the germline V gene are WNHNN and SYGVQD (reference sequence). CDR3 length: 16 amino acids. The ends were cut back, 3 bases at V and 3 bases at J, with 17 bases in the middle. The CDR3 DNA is TGCGCCAGCAGTGACGCGGGGGGAATACCCGACACTGAAGCTTTCTTT. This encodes CASSDAGGIPDTEAFF.

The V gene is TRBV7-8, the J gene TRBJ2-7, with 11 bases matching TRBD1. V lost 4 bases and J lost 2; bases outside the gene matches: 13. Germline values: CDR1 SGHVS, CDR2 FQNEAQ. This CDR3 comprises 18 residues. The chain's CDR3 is CASSYEWTGGAQPYEQYF. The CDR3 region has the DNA TGTGCCAGCAGCTACGAATGGACAGGGGGCGCGCAACCCTACGAGCAGTACTTC.

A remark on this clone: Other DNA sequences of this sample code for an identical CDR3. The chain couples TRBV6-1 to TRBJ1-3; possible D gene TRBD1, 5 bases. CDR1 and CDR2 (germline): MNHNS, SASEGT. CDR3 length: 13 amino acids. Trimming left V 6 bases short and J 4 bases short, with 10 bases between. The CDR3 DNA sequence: TGTGCCAGCAGCGGGACGCCCGGAAACACCATATATTTT. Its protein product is CASSGTPGNTIYF.

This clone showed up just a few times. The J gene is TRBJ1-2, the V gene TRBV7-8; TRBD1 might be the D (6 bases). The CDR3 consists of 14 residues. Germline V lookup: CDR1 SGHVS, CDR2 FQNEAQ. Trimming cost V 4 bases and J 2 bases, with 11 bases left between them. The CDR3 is CASSSSGGNYGYTF. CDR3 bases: TGTGCCAGCAGCTCCTCGGGGGGCAACTATGGCTACACCTTC.

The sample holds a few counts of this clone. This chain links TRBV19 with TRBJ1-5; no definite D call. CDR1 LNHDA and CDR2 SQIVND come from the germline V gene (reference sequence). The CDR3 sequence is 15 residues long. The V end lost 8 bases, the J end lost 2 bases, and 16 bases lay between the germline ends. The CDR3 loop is CASRAILGGNQPQHF. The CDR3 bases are TGTGCCAGTCGGGCCATCCTTGGGGGCAATCAGCCCCAGCATTTT.